This TCR beta chain was captured by sequencing in a study of T cell clonality in common variable immunodeficiency. Libraries were prepared by immunoSEQ multiplex PCR; TCRdb keeps only in-frame clonotypes and omits some of them. Singletons are absent from the sample, which has under 65,000 clones. The sample holds many counts of this clone. The antigen remains undetermined. Mismatch with germline at one junction end may stem from a read error. The CDR3 goes on 3 residues after the read ends, and that part is filled in from the germline J gene. The germline gives CDR1 LGHNA, CDR2 YNFKEQ. The CDR3 is 17 residues long. Study-wide results and caveats: CVID patient heterogeneity limited repertoire-clinical complication correlations. Fewer deletions and N-nucleotide insertions were reportedly seen in common variable immunodeficiency TCR beta sequences.

Sequencing was performed on peripheral blood mononuclear cells. The origin of this receptor is a person aged 18 to 75 in good health. The chain joins TRBV4-2 to TRBJ2-1; TRBD2 agrees at 9 bases. CDR3 bases read: TGCGCCAGCAGCCAAGATGGACGAGCGGGGGGCACGGATGAG. Translated, it gives CASSQDGRAGGTDE. In full, the CDR3 is CASSQDGRAGGTDEQFF.